The source of this TCR beta chain is a study of cytomegalovirus exposure and HLA in healthy donors (dated by TCRdb to 2015 to 2018). Some background on the complete study: According to an earlier analysis of a few hundred of the donors, about 170 million T cells yielded some 120 million unique TCR beta sequences and around 280 Gb of sequence data. Roughly 310 gigabases of sequencing data and tens of millions of unique TCR sequences were included in an early release covering about 600 HLA-typed donors. Of the 300 to 400 genotyped donors, about 84% fell in the genetic ancestry cluster associated with self-reported Caucasian donors. The aim of the study was to test whether cataloging public T cell receptors could identify signatures of past pathogen exposure. The study used immunosequencing to profile the T cell repertoires of some 600 subjects and linked those repertoires to cytomegalovirus serostatus. A separate validation cohort of 100 to 150 different subjects was used in addition to the approximately 610-subject first cohort. The study combined high-throughput TCR immunosequencing, statistical association of individual TCRs with disease status, and machine learning to predict cytomegalovirus infection status. A later analysis re-analyzed previously published TCR beta repertoires from about 730 donors and added high-resolution HLA genotyping to study TCR occurrence patterns. In the later analysis, no new phenotypic data were used to find candidate immune exposures; instead, reliance was placed on TCR beta sequences and their occurrence across donors. To decide whether each TCR beta V gene segment behaved as functional or pseudogenic, an earlier analysis of nearly 600 of the donors relied on high-throughput TCR beta sequencing. Donor age, sex, ethnicity and CMV serostatus were compiled together with the repertoire data. Genome-wide SNP genotypes for about three fifths of the 666 donors were used in a later genetic analysis, which treated that subset as a discovery cohort. All discovery cohort repertoires had been generated on a single sequencing platform. Class I and class II HLA loci were covered by the typing at four-digit resolution. The number of donors typed differed by locus, with about 629-630 for A, B, C, DRB1 and DQB1, around 500 for DQA1, 606 for DPA1, and some 440 for DPB1. About 5 DR-DQ haplotypes were handled as single units for association and clustering, since linkage in the cohort was strong. Among around 400 genotyped donors of the cohort, an average of around 220,000 unique TCR beta nucleotide sequences was sequenced per donor, of which approximately 18% were non-productive.

Remarks on this clone: This clone's antigen is unknown. No qualities accompany the bases; no much larger clone lies one base away.

CDR1 SQVTM and CDR2 ANQGSEA were looked up in the germline V gene. From V the trimming removes 4 bases and from J it removes 5 bases, while the gene matches leave 30 bases of the junction unaccounted for. The CDR3 contains 23 residues, cysteine and phenylalanine counted. The only DNA kept is the CDR3, 69 bases in frame from the first base. The method behind the library was the immunoSEQ multiplex PCR assay. The multiplex PCR relied on a mix of 60 forward primers for TCR Vbeta segments and 13 reverse primers for TCR Jbeta segments. The CDR3 region of rearranged TCR beta genes was amplified from genomic DNA by a multiplex PCR assay. The amplified TCR beta libraries were sequenced on the Illumina HiSeq System as 87-base-pair reads. Under the source paper's analysis protocol: A later analysis tallied 75 million to 85 million unique TCR beta chains across the 550 to 850 repertoires, and about 12 million of those chains were shared by two or more donors. To remove PCR and sequencing errors, raw reads were error-corrected and collapsed into unique sequences using a nearest-neighbor algorithm that merged closely related sequences. CDR3 sequences were aligned to IMGT reference sequences to assign V, D and J gene segments. Each retained sequence needed at least a six-nucleotide match to both a V gene segment and a J gene segment. Rearrangements were called productive when the CDR3 lacked stop codons and stayed in frame with V and J; all others were non-productive. Following IMGT convention, CDR3 was defined as the stretch from the second conserved V-encoded cysteine up to the conserved J-encoded phenylalanine. The earlier analysis of about 530 of the donors excluded any sequence lacking an unambiguous match to a single V gene segment. In an earlier analysis of several hundred of the donors, a V segment was called functional when productive rearrangements were above 56.7%, and segregating when the standard deviation between donors exceeded 5%. To diagnose cytomegalovirus status from the catalog of TCR beta chain sequences, a statistical classification framework was built. In a later analysis, TCR nucleotide sequences were compared against IMGT/GENE-DB human TR gene sequences so that V and J genes could be assigned. The TCRdist pipeline was used in a later analysis to assign CDR3 sequences and most-parsimonious VDJ recombination scenarios. In a later analysis, each TCR beta chain was defined by its CDR3 amino acid sequence together with its V-gene family, and reads without a unique V-gene family were excluded. In a later analysis, 450 to 600 highly shared, low-generation-probability nucleotide sequences were removed to address suspected cross-contamination and a sequencing artifact. In a later analysis, a clonal expansion index was calculated for each public chain from normalized within-repertoire ranks of inferred template counts. In a later analysis, generation probabilities were computed using a VDJ recombination model fitted to out-of-frame rearrangements, and the results were checked against IGoR. Hypergeometric tests were used in a later analysis to score TCR-TCR, TCR-HLA and TCR-CMV co-occurrence, with a repertoire-size bias correction applied to the TCR pairs. To estimate false discovery rates, a later analysis permuted the HLA or CMV assignments 20 times. In a later analysis, co-occurring TCRs were grouped using DBSCAN, and TCRdist sequence similarity was added for clustering within HLA-allele-positive subsets. Co-occurrence clustering excluded repertoires with fewer than 30,000 or more than 120,000 public chains, plus five with anomalous nucleotide sharing. The source is immuneACCESS, and TCRdb retained only in-frame sequences with V and J called. Part of the clones is not carried over; for the studies checked, unresolved V genes explain less than half of this, and the remainder is unexplained. That table supplies the V and J calls and clone size; D and trimming were determined from the DNA. The sample data list 130,000 or so clones, and approximately 87% of these were observed just once. Jointly, the top ten make up approximately 1.5% of the sample.

The cohort was made up of 666 healthy bone marrow donors. At the time of sampling, every cohort member was nominally healthy, though immune exposures that went unrecorded were likely present. The donor was CMV seronegative and was included in the group of under 450 seronegative cohort members. A peripheral blood sample was provided by each donor, and peripheral blood mononuclear cells were used for TCR beta sequencing. The Qiagen DNeasy Blood Extraction Kit was used to extract genomic DNA from the blood cell samples. The full study reports these points: Strong co-occurrence of HLA alleles, especially DR and DQ, made assigning TCR associations to individual alleles difficult. A few of the identified cytomegalovirus-associated TCR beta chains were confirmed in vitro to be specific for cytomegalovirus antigens. A further reported finding was that TCR beta sequences accurately predicted the HLA-A and HLA-B alleles for most subjects in the first cohort. A later analysis associated 15,000 to 20,000 TCR beta sequences with specific HLA alleles at a false discovery rate of 0.05. HLA typing was unavailable for some donors at each locus, so association tests used only the typed subset. Sequencing depth was assumed to be roughly uniform across donors in the presence/absence analyses, though that assumption may not hold. In an earlier analysis of 500 to 650 of the donors, most TCR beta V segments appeared in productive rearrangements about 87% or about 30% of the time, broadly matching IMGT annotations. A later analysis reported that several top co-occurrence clusters appeared linked to parvovirus B19, influenza, CMV and Epstein-Barr virus. In a later analysis, HLA-associated TCR beta chains showed more clonal expansion and lower generation probabilities than non-associated chains that were equally common. A later genetic analysis associated a missense DCLRE1C variant with V-gene and J-gene trimming of TCR beta chains, and an independent cohort replicated the association. According to the authors, the approach could potentially be generalized to other disease states and immunological phenotypes. In a later analysis, the rate of TCR association differed among HLA loci, with DRB1 alleles having the most associated TCRs and HLA-C alleles having the fewest. Correlated functional status among segregating V segments might be attributable to linkage disequilibrium, but an unknown experimental factor could not be ruled out. CMV serostatus was the only immune exposure information available for the cohort. The earlier analysis of about 600 of the donors excluded approximately 15 rarely observed V segments, including chromosome 9 orphons, because counts were too low. While some public TCRs were present in many individuals, most TCR sequences turned up only very rarely across donors. Because the 87-base-pair reads could not distinguish some IMGT-functional V segments, including TRBV6-2 and TRBV6-3, those segments were excluded. A cluster of highly shared sequence variants was judged likely to be a technical artifact of the sequencing pipeline. A total of 150 to 200 TCR beta chains were listed by the study as associated with cytomegalovirus. In this cohort, only TCR beta chains were sequenced, and detectable features were limited by the absence of alpha or paired-chain data. The classifier was reported to diagnose cytomegalovirus status with high specificity and sensitivity in both the original cohort and the validation cohort. A later genetic analysis reported fewer N-insertions in productive TCRs among donors in an Asian-associated ancestry cluster than the roughly 640-donor mean. Most CMV-associated TCR beta chains appeared to be HLA-restricted in a later analysis, and the HLA associations seemed to be driven largely by CMV exposure.

This TCR came from a man aged 35 to 55 in good health and CMV-seronegative. The sequencing input was PBMCs. The chain joins TRBV29-1 to TRBJ2-1; TRBD2 matches 12 bases in the middle. The nucleotide sequence is given as TGCAGCGTTGCGGTGTGGACAGTCCCCAGGGGGGGGCTAGCGGGAGGGGTGGACAATGAGCAGTTCTTC. It translates to CSVAVWTVPRGGLAGGVDNEQFF.